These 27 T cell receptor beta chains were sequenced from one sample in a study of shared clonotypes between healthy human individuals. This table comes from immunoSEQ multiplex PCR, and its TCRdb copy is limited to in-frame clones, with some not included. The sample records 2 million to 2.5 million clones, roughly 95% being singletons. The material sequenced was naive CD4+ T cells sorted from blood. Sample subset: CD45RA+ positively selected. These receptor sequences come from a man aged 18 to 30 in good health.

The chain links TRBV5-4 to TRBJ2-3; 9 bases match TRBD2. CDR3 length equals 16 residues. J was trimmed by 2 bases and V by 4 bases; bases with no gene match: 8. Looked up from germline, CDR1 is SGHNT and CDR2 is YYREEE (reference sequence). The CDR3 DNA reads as TGTGCCAGCAGCCCGGCAGCGGGAGGAGCCACAGATACGCAGTATTTT. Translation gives CASSPAAGGATDTQYF.

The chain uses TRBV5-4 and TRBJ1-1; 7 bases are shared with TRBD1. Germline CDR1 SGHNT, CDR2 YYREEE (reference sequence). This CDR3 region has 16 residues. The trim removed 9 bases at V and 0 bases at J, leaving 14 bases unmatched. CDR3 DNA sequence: TGTGCCATCACCCCCCGGACAGGTACAATGAACACTGAAGCTTTCTTT. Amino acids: CAITPRTGTMNTEAFF.

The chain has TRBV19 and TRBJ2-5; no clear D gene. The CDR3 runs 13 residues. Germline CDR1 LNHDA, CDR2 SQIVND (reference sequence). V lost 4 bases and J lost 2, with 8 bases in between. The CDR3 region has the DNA TGTGCCAGTAGTAGGGCAGAACAAGAGACCCAGTACTTC. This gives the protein CASSRAEQETQYF.

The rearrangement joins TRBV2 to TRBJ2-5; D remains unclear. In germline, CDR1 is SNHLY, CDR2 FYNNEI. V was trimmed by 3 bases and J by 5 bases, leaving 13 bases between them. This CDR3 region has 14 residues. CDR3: CASSESWVRETQYF. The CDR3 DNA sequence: TGTGCCAGCAGTGAGAGTTGGGTTAGGGAGACCCAGTACTTC.

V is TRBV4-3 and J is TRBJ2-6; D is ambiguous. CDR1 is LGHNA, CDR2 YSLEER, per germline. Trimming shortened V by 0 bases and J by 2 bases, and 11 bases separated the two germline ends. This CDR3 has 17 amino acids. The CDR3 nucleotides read TGCGCCAGCAGCCAAGAGACTGTAAGAGCTGGGGCCAACGTCCTGACTTTC. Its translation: CASSQETVRAGANVLTF.

The CDR3 sequence is CAISESGRTSGSYEQYF. DNA for the CDR3: TGTGCCATCAGTGAGTCAGGAAGGACTAGCGGTTCCTACGAGCAGTACTTC. V usage is TRBV10-3 and J usage is TRBJ2-7; 10 bases map to TRBD2. Per the germline V gene, CDR1 is ENHRY and CDR2 is SYGVKD. The CDR3 contains 17 residues. V lost 0 bases to trimming and J lost 1 base; unmatched junction nucleotides: 6.

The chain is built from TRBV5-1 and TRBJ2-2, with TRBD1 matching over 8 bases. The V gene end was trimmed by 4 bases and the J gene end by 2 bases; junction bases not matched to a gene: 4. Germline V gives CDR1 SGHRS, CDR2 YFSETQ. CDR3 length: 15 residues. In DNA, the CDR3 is TGCGCCAGCAGCCGGACAGGGTTCAACACCGGGGAGCTGTTTTTT. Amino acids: CASSRTGFNTGELFF. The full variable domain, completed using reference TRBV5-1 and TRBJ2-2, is KAGVTQTPRYLIKTRGQQVTLSCSPISGHRSVSWYQQTPGQGLQFLFEYFSETQRNKGNFPGRFSGRQFSNSRSEMNVSTLELGDSALYLCASSRTGFNTGELFFGEGSRLTVL.

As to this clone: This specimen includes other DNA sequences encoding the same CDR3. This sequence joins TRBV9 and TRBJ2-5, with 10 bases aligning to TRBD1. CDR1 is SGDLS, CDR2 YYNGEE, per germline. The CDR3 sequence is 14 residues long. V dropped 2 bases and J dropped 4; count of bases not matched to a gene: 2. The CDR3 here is CASSVGQGRETQYF. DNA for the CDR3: TGTGCCAGCAGCGTGGGACAGGGGCGAGAGACCCAGTACTTC.

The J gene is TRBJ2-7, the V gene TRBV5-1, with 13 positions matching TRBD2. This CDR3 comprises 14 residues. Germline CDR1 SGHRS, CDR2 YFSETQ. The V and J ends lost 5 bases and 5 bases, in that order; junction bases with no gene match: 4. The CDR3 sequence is CASRHGLAGDEQYF. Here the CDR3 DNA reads TGCGCCAGCAGGCACGGACTAGCGGGAGACGAGCAGTACTTC.

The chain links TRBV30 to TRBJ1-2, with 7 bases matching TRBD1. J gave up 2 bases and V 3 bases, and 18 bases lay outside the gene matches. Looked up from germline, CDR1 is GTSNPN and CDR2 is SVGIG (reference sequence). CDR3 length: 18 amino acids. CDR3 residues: CAWSYISIGTAQNYGYTF. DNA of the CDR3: TGTGCCTGGAGCTATATTTCCATCGGGACAGCCCAAAACTATGGCTACACCTTC. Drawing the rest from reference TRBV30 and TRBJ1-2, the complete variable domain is SQTIHQWPATLVQPVGSPLSLECTVEGTSNPNLYWYRQAAGRGLQLLFYSVGIGQISSEVPQNLSASRPQDRQFILSSKKLLLSDSGFYLCAWSYISIGTAQNYGYTFGSGTRLTVV.

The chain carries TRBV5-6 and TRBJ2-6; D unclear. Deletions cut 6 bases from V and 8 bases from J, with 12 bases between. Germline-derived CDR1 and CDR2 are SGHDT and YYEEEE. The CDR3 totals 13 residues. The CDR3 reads CASNVVVSNVLTF. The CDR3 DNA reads TGTGCCAGCAACGTTGTGGTGTCCAACGTCCTGACTTTC.

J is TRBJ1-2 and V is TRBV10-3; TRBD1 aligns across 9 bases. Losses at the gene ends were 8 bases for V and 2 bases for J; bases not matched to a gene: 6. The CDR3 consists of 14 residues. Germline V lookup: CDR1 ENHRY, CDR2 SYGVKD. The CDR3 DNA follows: TGTGCCATCTTCCGGGACAGGGAAAACTATGGCTACACCTTC. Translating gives CAIFRDRENYGYTF.

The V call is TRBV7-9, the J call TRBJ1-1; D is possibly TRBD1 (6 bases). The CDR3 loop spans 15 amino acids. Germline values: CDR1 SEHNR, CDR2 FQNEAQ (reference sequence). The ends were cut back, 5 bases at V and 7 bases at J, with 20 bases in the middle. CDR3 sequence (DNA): TGTGCCAGCAGCCCCCGGACAGTCGAAACCCTTGAAGCTTTCTTT. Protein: CASSPRTVETLEAFF.

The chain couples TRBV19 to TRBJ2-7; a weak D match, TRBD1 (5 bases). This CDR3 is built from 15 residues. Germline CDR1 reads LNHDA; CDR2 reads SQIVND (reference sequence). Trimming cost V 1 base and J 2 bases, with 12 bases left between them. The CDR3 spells CASSIAQERTYEQYF. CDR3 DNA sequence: TGTGCCAGTAGTATAGCACAGGAGAGAACCTACGAGCAGTACTTC.

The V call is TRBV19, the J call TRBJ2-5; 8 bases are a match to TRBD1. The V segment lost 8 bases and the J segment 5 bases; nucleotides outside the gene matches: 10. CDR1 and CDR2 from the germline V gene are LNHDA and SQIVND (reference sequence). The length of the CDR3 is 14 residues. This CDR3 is CASSDRGIVETQYF. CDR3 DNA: TGTGCCAGTTCCGACAGGGGAATCGTGGAGACCCAGTACTTC.

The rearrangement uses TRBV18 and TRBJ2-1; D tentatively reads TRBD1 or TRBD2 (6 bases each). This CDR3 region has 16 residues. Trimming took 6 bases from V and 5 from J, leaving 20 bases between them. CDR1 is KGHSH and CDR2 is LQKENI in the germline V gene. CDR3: CASSYLTSGANNEQFF. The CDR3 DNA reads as TGTGCCAGCTCGTACTTAACGTCGGGGGCAAACAATGAGCAGTTCTTC. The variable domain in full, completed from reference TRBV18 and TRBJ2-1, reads NAGVMQNPRHLVRRRGQEARLRCSPMKGHSHVYWYRQLPEEGLKFMVYLQKENIIDESGMPKERFSAEFPKEGPSILRIQQVVRGDSAAYFCASSYLTSGANNEQFFGPGTRLTVL.

The CDR3: CASSRTGLSGNTIYF. CDR3 sequence (DNA): TGTGCCAGCAGTCGGACAGGGCTCTCTGGAAACACCATATATTTT. The chain combines TRBV6-5 with TRBJ1-3; 8 bases are a match to TRBD1. Trimming at V came to 5 bases and at J to 0 bases, leaving 3 bases not matched to a gene. Germline-derived CDR1 and CDR2 are MNHEY and SVGAGI. The CDR3 loop spans 15 amino acids.

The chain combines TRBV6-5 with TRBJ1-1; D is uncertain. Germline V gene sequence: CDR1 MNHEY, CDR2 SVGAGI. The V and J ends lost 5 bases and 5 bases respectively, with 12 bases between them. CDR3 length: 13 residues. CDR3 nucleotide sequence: TGTGCCAGCAGTCTCCCTGGTAAGACTGAAGCTTTCTTT. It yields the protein CASSLPGKTEAFF.

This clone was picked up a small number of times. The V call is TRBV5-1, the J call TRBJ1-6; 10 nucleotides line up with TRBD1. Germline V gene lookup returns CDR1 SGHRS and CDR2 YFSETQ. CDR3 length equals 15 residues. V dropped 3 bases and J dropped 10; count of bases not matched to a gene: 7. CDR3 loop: CASSWAGTGESPLHF. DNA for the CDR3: TGCGCCAGCAGCTGGGCCGGGACAGGGGAATCACCCCTCCACTTT.

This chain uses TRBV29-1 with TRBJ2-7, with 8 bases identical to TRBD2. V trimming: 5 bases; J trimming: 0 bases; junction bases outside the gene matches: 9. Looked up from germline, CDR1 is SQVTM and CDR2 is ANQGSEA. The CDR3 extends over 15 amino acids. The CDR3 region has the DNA TGCAGCGTTAACCAAGCCAGCGGGAGCTCCTACGAGCAGTACTTC. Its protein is CSVNQASGSSYEQYF.

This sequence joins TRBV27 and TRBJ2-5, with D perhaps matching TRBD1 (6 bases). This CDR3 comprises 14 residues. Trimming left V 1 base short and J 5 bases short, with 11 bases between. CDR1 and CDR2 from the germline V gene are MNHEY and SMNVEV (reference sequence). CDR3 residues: CASSLFGQGETQYF. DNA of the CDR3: TGTGCCAGCAGTTTATTTGGGCAGGGGGAGACCCAGTACTTC.

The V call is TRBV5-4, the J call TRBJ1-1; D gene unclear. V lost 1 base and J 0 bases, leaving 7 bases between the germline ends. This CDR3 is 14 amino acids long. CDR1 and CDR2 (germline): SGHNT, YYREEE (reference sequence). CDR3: CASSLPGLNTEAFF. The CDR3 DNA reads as TGTGCCAGCAGCTTGCCGGGCTTGAACACTGAAGCTTTCTTT. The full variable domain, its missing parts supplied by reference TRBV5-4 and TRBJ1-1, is ETGVTQSPTHLIKTRGQQVTLRCSSQSGHNTVSWYQQALGQGPQFIFQYYREEENGRGNFPPRFSGLQFPNYSSELNVNALELDDSALYLCASSLPGLNTEAFFGQGTRLTVV.

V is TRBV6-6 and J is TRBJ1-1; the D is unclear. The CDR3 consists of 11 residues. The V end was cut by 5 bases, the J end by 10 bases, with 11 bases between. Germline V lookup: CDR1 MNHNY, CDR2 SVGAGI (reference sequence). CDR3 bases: TGTGCCAGCAGTCGGGAAATGGTAGCTTTCTTT. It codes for CASSREMVAFF.

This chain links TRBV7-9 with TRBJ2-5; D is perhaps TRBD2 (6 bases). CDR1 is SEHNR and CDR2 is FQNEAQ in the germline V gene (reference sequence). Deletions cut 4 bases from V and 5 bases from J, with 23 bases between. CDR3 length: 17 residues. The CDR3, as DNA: TGTGCCAGCAGCTCTCTGGGAGGTGGACTGTCTTTGGAGACCCAGTACTTC. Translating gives CASSSLGGGLSLETQYF.

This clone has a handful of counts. CDR3 in DNA: TGTGCCATCAGCGCCGGGACAGGACGGACTGAAGCTTTCTTT. This codes for CAISAGTGRTEAFF. The chain couples TRBV10-3 to TRBJ1-1, with 8 bases identical to TRBD1. CDR1 ENHRY and CDR2 SYGVKD come from the germline V gene. J lost 5 bases, V lost 6 bases, and 8 bases had no gene match. This CDR3 has 14 amino acids.

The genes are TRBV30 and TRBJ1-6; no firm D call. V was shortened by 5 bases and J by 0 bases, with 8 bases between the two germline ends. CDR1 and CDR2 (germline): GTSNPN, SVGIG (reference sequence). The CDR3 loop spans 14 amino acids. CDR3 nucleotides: TGTGCCTGGTCCCTGAGCTCCTATAATTCACCCCTCCACTTT. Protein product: CAWSLSSYNSPLHF.

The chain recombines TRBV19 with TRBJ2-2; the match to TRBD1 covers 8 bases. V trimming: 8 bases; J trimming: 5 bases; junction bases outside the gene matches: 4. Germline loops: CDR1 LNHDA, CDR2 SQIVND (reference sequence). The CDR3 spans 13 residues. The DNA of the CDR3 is TGTGCCAGTGGGACAGGTTTTACCGGGGAGCTGTTTTTT. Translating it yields CASGTGFTGELFF. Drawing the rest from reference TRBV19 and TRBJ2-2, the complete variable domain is DGGITQSPKYLFRKEGQNVTLSCEQNLNHDAMYWYRQDPGQGLRLIYYSQIVNDFQKGDIAEGYSVSREKKESFPLTVTSAQKNPTAFYLCASGTGFTGELFFGEGSRLTVL.